Listed here are 26 T cell receptor beta chains from one sample, sequenced in a study of shared clonotypes between healthy human individuals. Assay: immunoSEQ multiplex PCR; the TCRdb copy retains only in-frame clones and omits some. In the table there are under 130,000 clones, approximately 65% of which are singletons. Sequences were obtained from memory CD8+ T cells sorted from blood. As to subset: CD45RO+ cells pooled with CCR7-negative TemRA cells. The receptors here all came from a woman under 40 in good health.

The chain combines TRBV11-3 with TRBJ2-7, with TRBD1 matching over 9 bases. The CDR3 loop spans 16 amino acids. Germline V CDR1 and CDR2: SGHNT, YENEEA. After removal of 7 bases from V and 6 bases from J, the junction contained 16 bases not matched to a gene. The CDR3 loop reads CASNSQGDRELCEQYF. Here the CDR3 DNA reads TGTGCCAGCAACAGCCAGGGGGACAGGGAATTATGCGAGCAGTACTTC. Complete variable domain (other parts from reference TRBV11-3 and TRBJ2-7): EAGVVQSPRYKIIEKKQPVAFWCNPISGHNTLYWYLQNLGQGPELLIRYENEEAVDDSQLPKDRFSAERLKGVDSTLKIQPAELGDSAVYLCASNSQGDRELCEQYFGPGTRLTVT.

This chain uses TRBV6-4 with TRBJ2-2, with 12 bases aligning to TRBD2. Trimming removed 5 bases from V and 5 bases from J; junction bases left unmatched: 12. Germline V gene data show CDR1 as MRHNA and CDR2 as SNTAGT. The CDR3 sequence is 18 residues long. CDR3 bases: TGTGCCAGCAGTTACGGGGGGGGACTAGCGGGCCCAACCGGGGAGCTGTTTTTT. Its protein product is CASSYGGGLAGPTGELFF.

The gene calls are TRBV19 and TRBJ2-2; D is ambiguous. Germline V gives CDR1 LNHDA, CDR2 SQIVND (reference sequence). The CDR3 runs to 14 residues. V dropped 3 bases and J dropped 4 bases, with 9 bases sitting between them. The DNA of the CDR3 is TGTGCCAGTAGTATTTCATGGTCCACCGGGGAGCTGTTTTTT. Translated, it gives CASSISWSTGELFF.

This clone was found once. The rearrangement uses TRBV2 and TRBJ1-5, with TRBD1 matching 10 bases. V shed 5 bases and J 6 bases; nucleotides not matched to a gene: 4. The CDR3 totals 14 residues. Germline CDR1 SNHLY, CDR2 FYNNEI. This chain's CDR3 is CASSPGQGSQPQHF. The CDR3 DNA follows: TGTGCCAGCAGTCCGGGACAGGGGAGTCAGCCCCAGCATTTT.

This clone was observed many times. The DNA for the CDR3 is TGTGCCAGCAGTGAAGCGGAGCAGGGCAACGAGCAGTACTTC. Amino acids: CASSEAEQGNEQYF. The chain combines TRBV6-1 with TRBJ2-7, with D perhaps matching TRBD1 (5 bases). Trimming removed 0 bases at V and 5 bases at J, with 11 bases between. The CDR3 has 14 amino acids. Per the germline V gene, CDR1 is MNHNS and CDR2 is SASEGT.

V usage is TRBV9 and J usage is TRBJ2-3, with 13 bases fitting TRBD2. The CDR3 contains 15 residues. Germline V gene data show CDR1 as SGDLS and CDR2 as YYNGEE. V lost 4 bases, J lost 7 bases, and 6 bases stayed unmatched. The CDR3: CASSPTSGRGNTQYF. The CDR3 coding sequence is TGTGCCAGCAGCCCTACTAGCGGGAGGGGGAATACGCAGTATTTT. Drawing the rest from reference TRBV9 and TRBJ2-3, the complete variable domain is DSGVTQTPKHLITATGQRVTLRCSPRSGDLSVYWYQQSLDQGLQFLIQYYNGEERAKGNILERFSAQQFPDLHSELNLSSLELGDSALYFCASSPTSGRGNTQYFGPGTRLTVL.

J is TRBJ2-1 and V is TRBV19; TRBD2 matches at 7 bases. From germline, CDR1 is LNHDA and CDR2 SQIVND (reference sequence). The V gene end was trimmed by 6 bases and the J gene end by 6 bases; junction bases not matched to a gene: 11. This CDR3 comprises 15 residues. CDR3 coding DNA: TGTGCCAGTAGCGTGTGGACTAGTGTTGGCAATGAGCAGTTCTTC. It translates to CASSVWTSVGNEQFF.

The genes are TRBV6-6 and TRBJ2-7; 10 positions agree with TRBD2. CDR3 length equals 16 residues. V dropped 4 bases and J dropped 0; count of bases not matched to a gene: 6. Germline lookup yields CDR1 MNHNY and CDR2 SVGAGI (reference sequence). CDR3 protein: CASSSSPSGSSYEQYF. The CDR3 region has the DNA TGTGCCAGCAGTTCGTCCCCTAGCGGGAGCTCCTACGAGCAGTACTTC.

The chain carries TRBV4-1 and TRBJ1-3, with a possible D match to TRBD1 (5 bases). The CDR3 extends over 16 amino acids. Looked up from germline, CDR1 is MGHRA and CDR2 is YSYEKL. V dropped 3 bases and J dropped 0 bases, with 12 bases sitting between them. CDR3 residues: CASSQWDSYSGNTIYF. CDR3 coding DNA: TGCGCCAGCAGCCAGTGGGACTCTTACTCTGGAAACACCATATATTTT.

V and J are TRBV19 and TRBJ2-7; D gene uncertain. Trimming left V 4 bases short and J 0 bases short, with 10 bases between. This CDR3 contains 14 residues. Per the germline V gene, CDR1 is LNHDA and CDR2 is SQIVND (reference sequence). CDR3 sequence: CASSKDRSSYEQYF. The DNA of the CDR3 is TGTGCCAGTAGTAAGGACCGGAGCTCCTACGAGCAGTACTTC. Using reference TRBV19 and TRBJ2-7 for the parts outside the CDR3, the full variable domain is DGGITQSPKYLFRKEGQNVTLSCEQNLNHDAMYWYRQDPGQGLRLIYYSQIVNDFQKGDIAEGYSVSREKKESFPLTVTSAQKNPTAFYLCASSKDRSSYEQYFGPGTRLTVT.

The chain has TRBV4-1 and TRBJ2-3; unclear D gene. CDR1 and CDR2 from the germline V gene are MGHRA and YSYEKL. The V and J ends lost 1 base and 4 bases respectively, with 9 bases between them. The CDR3 spans 14 residues. In DNA form, the CDR3 reads TGCGCCAGCAGCCAAGGTAGAAGCCCAGATACGCAGTATTTT. Translated: CASSQGRSPDTQYF.

This rearrangement joins TRBV11-2 to TRBJ2-5, with D perhaps TRBD1 or TRBD2 (5 bases each). Trimming removed 0 bases from V and 5 bases from J, with 16 bases in between. The CDR3 spans 16 residues. In germline, CDR1 is SGHAT, CDR2 FQNNGV. CDR3 region: CASSLDPKGAGETQYF. Written as DNA, the CDR3 is TGTGCCAGCAGCTTAGACCCGAAAGGGGCGGGCGAGACCCAGTACTTC.

The chain combines TRBV7-9 with TRBJ1-4; tentatively, D is TRBD1 (6 bases). Germline assignment: CDR1 SEHNR and CDR2 FQNEAQ (reference sequence). The CDR3 is 14 residues long. V dropped 5 bases and J dropped 3 bases, with 10 bases sitting between them. CDR3 nucleotide sequence: TGTGCCAGCAGCGAACGGACAGCTAATGAAAAACTGTTTTTT. Encoded protein: CASSERTANEKLFF.

The chain carries TRBV28 and TRBJ1-5; 8 bases are a match to TRBD1. The CDR3 loop spans 17 amino acids. The V gene's germline CDR1 is MDHEN and CDR2 SYDVKM. V dropped 4 bases and J dropped 3; count of bases not matched to a gene: 11. This chain's CDR3 is CASSSLKTGVYNQPQHF. Written as DNA, the CDR3 is TGTGCCAGCAGTTCCCTAAAGACAGGGGTTTACAATCAGCCCCAGCATTTT.

This sequence joins TRBV19 and TRBJ1-1; D call uncertain. Trimming removed 0 bases at V and 2 bases at J, with 7 bases between. The germline V gene has CDR1 LNHDA and CDR2 SQIVND (reference sequence). The CDR3 extends over 14 amino acids. CDR3 DNA: TGTGCCAGTAGTATAGATACAGCCAACACTGAAGCTTTCTTT. Its translation: CASSIDTANTEAFF.

The chain employs TRBV29-1 and TRBJ2-3; perhaps TRBD2 as D (5 bases). Germline V gene sequence: CDR1 SQVTM, CDR2 ANQGSEA. V was cut by 3 bases and J by 3 bases, with 7 bases left in between. The CDR3 is made up of 12 amino acids. The CDR3 here is CSVDEGTDTQYF. The CDR3 DNA is TGCAGCGTTGATGAGGGTACAGATACGCAGTATTTT.

In its sample, this clone was seen a few times. The J gene is TRBJ1-2, the V gene TRBV7-9, with TRBD1 as a possible D gene (6 bases). The CDR3 loop spans 11 amino acids. CDR1 and CDR2 (germline): SEHNR, FQNEAQ (reference sequence). Trimming took off 10 bases at V and 4 bases at J, with 10 bases between the two ends. The CDR3 bases are TGTGCCACCGGACAGATCTATGGCTACACCTTC. As protein: CATGQIYGYTF.

The chain employs TRBV30 and TRBJ2-3; 8 bases match TRBD1. Germline CDR1 reads GTSNPN; CDR2 reads SVGIG (reference sequence). J gave up 1 base and V 0 bases, and 0 bases lay outside the gene matches. This CDR3 contains 14 residues. CDR3 sequence (DNA): TGTGCCTGGAGTGTACAGGGGGGCACAGATACGCAGTATTTT. Its protein product is CAWSVQGGTDTQYF.

In its sample, this clone was seen a few times. V usage is TRBV27 and J usage is TRBJ1-2, with D perhaps matching TRBD1 (6 bases). The CDR3 totals 14 residues. Trimming took 6 bases from V and 5 from J, leaving 16 bases between them. The V gene's germline CDR1 is MNHEY and CDR2 SMNVEV (reference sequence). As DNA, the CDR3 is TGTGCCAGCAGCCCCTTAGGGGGGTTATATGGCTACACCTTC. This codes for CASSPLGGLYGYTF.

The chain employs TRBV5-8 and TRBJ2-2; D assignment may be TRBD1 or TRBD2 (5 bases each). The germline gives CDR1 SGHTS, CDR2 YDEGEE. The CDR3 is made up of 16 amino acids. The ends were cut back, 5 bases at V and 2 bases at J, with 16 bases in the middle. Written as DNA, the CDR3 is TGTGCCAGCAGGCGGTTCGAGGGGAGCAACACCGGGGAGCTGTTTTTT. This sequence encodes CASRRFEGSNTGELFF.

This chain links TRBV29-1 with TRBJ2-2, with no clear D. The V end was cut by 7 bases, the J end by 1 base, with 10 bases between. CDR3 size: 13 residues. Germline lookup yields CDR1 SQVTM and CDR2 ANQGSEA. CDR3 bases: TGCAGCGGAGTGCAGATGAACACCGGGGAGCTGTTTTTT. Its translation: CSGVQMNTGELFF.

With respect to this clone: This likely traces to a read error, being one base from a far larger clone. The gene calls are TRBV6-6 and TRBJ2-7; D may be TRBD2 (5 bases). This CDR3 contains 13 residues. Germline CDR1 reads MNHNY; CDR2 reads SVGAGI (reference sequence). V lost 10 bases and J lost 2, with 15 bases in between. DNA of the CDR3: TGTGCCAACAGCCACGGGGTAGCCTACGAGCAGTACTTC. Its translation: CANSHGVAYEQYF.

The chain couples TRBV30 to TRBJ2-6; TRBD1 agrees at 7 bases. J was trimmed by 1 base and V by 2 bases; bases with no gene match: 8. The CDR3 is 17 residues long. Per germline, CDR1 GTSNPN and CDR2 SVGIG (reference sequence). The CDR3 region is CAWSPTGSWSGANVLTF. CDR3 in DNA: TGTGCCTGGAGTCCGACAGGGTCGTGGTCTGGGGCCAACGTCCTGACTTTC.

This clone has a count of ten or more. V and J are TRBV6-4 and TRBJ2-1; D could derive from TRBD1 or TRBD2 (5 bases each). The V end lost 6 bases, the J end lost 8 bases, and 23 bases lay between the germline ends. In germline, CDR1 is MRHNA, CDR2 SNTAGT. The CDR3 runs to 16 residues. The CDR3 DNA is TGTGCCAGCAGCGAAACTGGGGGTAATGGCGCTTATGAGCAGTTCTTC. Amino acids: CASSETGGNGAYEQFF.

The V and J genes are TRBV10-2 and TRBJ1-2; 8 bases map to TRBD1. The CDR3 length is 12 residues. Germline V gene lookup returns CDR1 WSHSY and CDR2 SAAADI. Trimming at V came to 7 bases and at J to 5 bases, leaving 3 bases not matched to a gene. The DNA for the CDR3 is TGCGCCAGCATGGGGGACAGGTATGGCTACACCTTC. It is translated as CASMGDRYGYTF.

The chain couples TRBV29-1 to TRBJ1-1; the D is unclear. Germline CDR1 and CDR2: SQVTM and ANQGSEA. V was clipped by 6 bases and J by 1 base, with 6 bases between them. The CDR3 is 11 amino acids. The CDR3 protein is CSVYKNTEAFF. Written as DNA, the CDR3 is TGCAGCGTCTACAAGAACACTGAAGCTTTCTTT.